The sequence of this TCR beta chain was determined in a study of cytomegalovirus exposure and HLA in healthy donors. PCR involved 60 Vbeta and 13 Jbeta primers. Sequencing used immunoSEQ multiplex PCR; TCRdb keeps in-frame clones, though not all of them. This sample carries 55,000 to 80,000 clones, 65% to 85% of them seen once, and the ten largest clones take roughly an eighth. This clone was found a few times. What it binds is unknown. The germline V gene encodes CDR1 SGHDT and CDR2 YYEEEE. V trimming: 3 bases; J trimming: 2 bases; junction bases outside the gene matches: 5. This CDR3 spans 15 amino acids. The study's findings and limits: One cluster of highly shared sequence variants probably arose as a sequencing artifact. For most TCR sequences rarity was the rule, although some public TCRs occurred in many donors. The study flagged about 150 TCR beta chains as cytomegalovirus-associated. Reportedly, fewer N-insertions than the approximately 700-donor mean appeared in an Asian-associated ancestry cluster in a later analysis.

The sequenced sample was PBMCs. The sequence was obtained from a man between 70 and 80 years old in good health and CMV-seronegative. The chain carries TRBV5-6 and TRBJ1-5, with 7 bases aligning to TRBD1. The CDR3 DNA sequence: TGTGCCAGCAGCTCCAGAGGGGGCGGCAATCAGCCCCAGCATTTT. Its translation: CASSSRGGGNQPQHF.